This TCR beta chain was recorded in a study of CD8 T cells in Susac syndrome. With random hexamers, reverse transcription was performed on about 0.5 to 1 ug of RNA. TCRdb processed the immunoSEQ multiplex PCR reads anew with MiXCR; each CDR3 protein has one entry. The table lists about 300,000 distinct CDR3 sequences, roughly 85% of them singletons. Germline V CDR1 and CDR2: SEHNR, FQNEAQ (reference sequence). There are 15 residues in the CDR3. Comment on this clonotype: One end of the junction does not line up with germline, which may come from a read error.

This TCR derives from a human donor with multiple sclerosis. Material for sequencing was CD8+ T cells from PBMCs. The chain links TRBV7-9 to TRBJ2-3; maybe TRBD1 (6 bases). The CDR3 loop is CSSSPRGLHSDTQYF. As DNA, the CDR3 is TGTTCCAGCAGCCCGAGGGGGTTGCATTCAGATACGCAGTATTTT.